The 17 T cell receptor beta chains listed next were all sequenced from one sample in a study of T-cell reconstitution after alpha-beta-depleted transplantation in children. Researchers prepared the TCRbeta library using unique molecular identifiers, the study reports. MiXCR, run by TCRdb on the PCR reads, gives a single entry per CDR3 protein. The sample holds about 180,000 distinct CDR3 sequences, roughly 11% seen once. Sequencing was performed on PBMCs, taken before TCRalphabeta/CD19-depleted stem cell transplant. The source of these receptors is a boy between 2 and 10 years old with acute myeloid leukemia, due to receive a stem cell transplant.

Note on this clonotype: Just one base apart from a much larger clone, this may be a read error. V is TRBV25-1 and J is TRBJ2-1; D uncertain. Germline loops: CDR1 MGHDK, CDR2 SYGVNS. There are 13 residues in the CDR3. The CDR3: CASSEMIAYEQLF. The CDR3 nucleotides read TGTGCCAGCAGTGAAATGATTGCCTATGAGCAGCTCTTC. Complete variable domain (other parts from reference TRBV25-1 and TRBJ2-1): EADIYQTPRYLVIGTGKKITLECSQTMGHDKMYWYQQDPGMELHLIHYSYGVNSTEKGDLSSESTVSRIRTEHFPLTLESARPSHTSQYLCASSEMIAYEQLFGPGTRLTVL.

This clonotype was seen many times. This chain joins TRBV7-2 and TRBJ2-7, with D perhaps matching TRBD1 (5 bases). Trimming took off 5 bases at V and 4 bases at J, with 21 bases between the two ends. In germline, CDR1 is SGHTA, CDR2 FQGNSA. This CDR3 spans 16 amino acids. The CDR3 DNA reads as TGTGCCAGCAGCGCCGTTCAGGGATATAGAGGTTACGAGCAGTACTTC. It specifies CASSAVQGYRGYEQYF.

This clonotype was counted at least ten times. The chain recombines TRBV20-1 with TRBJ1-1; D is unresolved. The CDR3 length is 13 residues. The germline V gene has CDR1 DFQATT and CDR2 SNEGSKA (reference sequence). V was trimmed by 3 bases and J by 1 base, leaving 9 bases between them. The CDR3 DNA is TGCAGTGCTAGCCGGAAATCGAACACTGAAGCTTTCTTT. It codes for CSASRKSNTEAFF.

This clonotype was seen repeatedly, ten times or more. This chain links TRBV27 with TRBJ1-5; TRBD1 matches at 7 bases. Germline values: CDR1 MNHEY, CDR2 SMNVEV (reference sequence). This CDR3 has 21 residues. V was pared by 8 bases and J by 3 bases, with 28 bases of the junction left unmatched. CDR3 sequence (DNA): TGTGCCAGCCCCCTGCCCTGCTACGACAGGGACCTTGTGTTACCCAATCAGCCCCAGCATTTT. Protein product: CASPLPCYDRDLVLPNQPQHF.

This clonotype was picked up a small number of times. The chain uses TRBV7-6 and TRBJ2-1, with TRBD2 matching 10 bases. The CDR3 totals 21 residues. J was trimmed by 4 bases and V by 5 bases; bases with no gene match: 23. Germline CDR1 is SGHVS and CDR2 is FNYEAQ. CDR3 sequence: CASSQNPSVSAGGPDYNEQFF. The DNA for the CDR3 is TGTGCCAGCAGCCAAAACCCCTCGGTCTCAGCGGGGGGGCCGGATTACAATGAGCAGTTCTTC.

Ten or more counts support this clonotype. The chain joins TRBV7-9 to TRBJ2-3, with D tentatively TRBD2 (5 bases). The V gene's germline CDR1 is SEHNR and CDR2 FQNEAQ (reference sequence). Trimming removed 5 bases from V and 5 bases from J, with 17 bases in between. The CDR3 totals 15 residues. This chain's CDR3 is CASSLTPSGLDTQYF. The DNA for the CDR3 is TGTGCCAGCAGCCTGACCCCCTCGGGGTTAGATACGCAGTATTTT. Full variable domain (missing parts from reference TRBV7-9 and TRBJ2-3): DTGVSQNPRHKITKRGQNVTFRCDPISEHNRLYWYRQTLGQGPEFLTYFQNEAQLEKSRLLSDRFSAERPKGSFSTLEIQRTEQGDSAMYLCASSLTPSGLDTQYFGPGTRLTVL.

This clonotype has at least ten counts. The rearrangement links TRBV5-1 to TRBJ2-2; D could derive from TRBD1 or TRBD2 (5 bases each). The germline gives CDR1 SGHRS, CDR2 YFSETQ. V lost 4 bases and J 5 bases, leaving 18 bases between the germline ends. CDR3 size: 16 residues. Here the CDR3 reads CASSQIRDPVTGELFF. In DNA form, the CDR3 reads TGCGCCAGCAGCCAAATCCGGGACCCAGTAACCGGGGAGCTGTTTTTT.

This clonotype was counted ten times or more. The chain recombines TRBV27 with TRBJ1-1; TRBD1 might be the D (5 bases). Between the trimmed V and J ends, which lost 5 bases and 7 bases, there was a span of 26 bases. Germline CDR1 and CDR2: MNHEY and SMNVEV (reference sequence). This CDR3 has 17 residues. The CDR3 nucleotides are TGTGCCAGCAGTCGGTTGGGCGGGACTGAGCGTCATGATGAAGCTTTCTTT. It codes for CASSRLGGTERHDEAFF.

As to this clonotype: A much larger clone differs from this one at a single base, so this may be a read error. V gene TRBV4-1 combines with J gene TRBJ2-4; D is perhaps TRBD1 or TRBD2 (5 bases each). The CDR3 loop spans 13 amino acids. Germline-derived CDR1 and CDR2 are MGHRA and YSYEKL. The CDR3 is CASSQDPGLVEIF. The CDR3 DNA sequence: TGCGCCAGCAGCCAAGATCCGGGGCTAGTGGAAATCTTC.

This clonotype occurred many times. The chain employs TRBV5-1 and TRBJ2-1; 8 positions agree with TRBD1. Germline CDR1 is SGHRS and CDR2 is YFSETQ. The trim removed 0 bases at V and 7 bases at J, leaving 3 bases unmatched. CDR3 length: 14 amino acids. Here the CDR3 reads CASSLGTGKNEQFF. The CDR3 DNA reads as TGCGCCAGCAGCTTGGGGACAGGGAAAAATGAGCAGTTCTTC. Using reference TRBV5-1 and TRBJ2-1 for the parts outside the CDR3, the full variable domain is KAGVTQTPRYLIKTRGQQVTLSCSPISGHRSVSWYQQTPGQGLQFLFEYFSETQRNKGNFPGRFSGRQFSNSRSEMNVSTLELGDSALYLCASSLGTGKNEQFFGPGTRLTVL.

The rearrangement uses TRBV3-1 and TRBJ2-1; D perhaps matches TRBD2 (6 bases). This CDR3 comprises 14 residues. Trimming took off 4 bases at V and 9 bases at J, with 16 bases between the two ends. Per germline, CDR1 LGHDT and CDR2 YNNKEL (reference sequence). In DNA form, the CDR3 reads TGTGCCAGCAGCCTTATTCGGGGAGCGGGTGAGCAGTTCTTC. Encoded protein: CASSLIRGAGEQFF.

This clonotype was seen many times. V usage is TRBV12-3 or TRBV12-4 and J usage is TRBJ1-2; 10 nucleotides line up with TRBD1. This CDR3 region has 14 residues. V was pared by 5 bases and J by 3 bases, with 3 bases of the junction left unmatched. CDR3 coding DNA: TGTGCCAGCAGTCCGACAGGGGGCTACTATGGCTACACCTTC. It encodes CASSPTGGYYGYTF.

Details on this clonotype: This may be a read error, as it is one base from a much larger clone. The CDR3 here is CAISESVADTRYF. The CDR3 DNA follows: TGTGCCATCAGTGAGTCGGTAGCAGATACGCGGTATTTT. The chain joins TRBV10-3 to TRBJ2-3; D not certain. From germline, CDR1 is ENHRY and CDR2 SYGVKD. This CDR3 has 13 amino acids.

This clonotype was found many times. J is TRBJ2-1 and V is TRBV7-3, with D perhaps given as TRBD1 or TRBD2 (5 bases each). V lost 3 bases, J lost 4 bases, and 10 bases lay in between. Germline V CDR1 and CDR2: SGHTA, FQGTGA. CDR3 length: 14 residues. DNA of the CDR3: TGTGCCAGCAGCTTCGACGGGGCATACAATGAGCAGTTCTTC. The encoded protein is CASSFDGAYNEQFF. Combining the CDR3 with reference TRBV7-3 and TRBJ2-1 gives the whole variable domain GAGVSQTPSNKVTEKGKYVELRCDPISGHTALYWYRQSLGQGPEFLIYFQGTGAADDSGLPNDRFFAVRPEGSVSTLKIQRTERGDSAVYLCASSFDGAYNEQFFGPGTRLTVL.

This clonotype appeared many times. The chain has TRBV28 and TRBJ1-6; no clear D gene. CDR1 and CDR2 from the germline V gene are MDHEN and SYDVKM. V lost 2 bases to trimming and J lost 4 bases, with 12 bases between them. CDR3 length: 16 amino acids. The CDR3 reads CASSLNSQSYNSPLHF. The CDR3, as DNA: TGTGCCAGCAGTTTAAACAGCCAGTCGTATAATTCACCCCTCCACTTT. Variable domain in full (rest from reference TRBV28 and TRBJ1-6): DVKVTQSSRYLVKRTGEKVFLECVQDMDHENMFWYRQDPGLGLRLIYFSYDVKMKEKGDIPEGYSVSREKKERFSLILESASTNQTSMYLCASSLNSQSYNSPLHFGNGTRLTVT.

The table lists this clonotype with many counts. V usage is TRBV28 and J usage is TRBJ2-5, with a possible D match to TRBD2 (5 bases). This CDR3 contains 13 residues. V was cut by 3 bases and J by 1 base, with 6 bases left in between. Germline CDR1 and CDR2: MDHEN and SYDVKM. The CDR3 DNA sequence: TGTGCCAGCAGTTTTGAGGGCCAAGAGACCCAGTACTTC. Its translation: CASSFEGQETQYF.

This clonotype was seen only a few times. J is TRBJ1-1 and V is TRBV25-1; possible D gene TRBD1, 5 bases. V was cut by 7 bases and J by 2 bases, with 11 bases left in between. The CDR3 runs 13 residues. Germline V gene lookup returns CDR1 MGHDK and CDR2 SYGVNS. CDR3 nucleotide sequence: TGTGCCAGCACGGGACCTCATAACACTGAAGCTTTCTTT. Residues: CASTGPHNTEAFF.